These 21 T cell receptor beta chains were sequenced from one sample in a study of blood T cell repertoires in COVID-19. Sequencing used immunoSEQ multiplex PCR; TCRdb keeps in-frame clones, though not all of them. The sample holds more than 200,000 clones, 80% seen once. Sequenced material: PBMCs or T cells enriched from blood (not recorded which). Receptors originate from a woman in her thirties or forties with acute COVID-19.

The gene calls are TRBV7-2 and TRBJ2-5; the D gene is possibly TRBD1 (5 bases). The CDR3 is made up of 13 amino acids. Germline V gene data show CDR1 as SGHTA and CDR2 as FQGNSA. The V and J ends lost 5 bases and 3 bases respectively, with 10 bases between them. The CDR3: CASSQRQKETQYF. CDR3 bases: TGTGCCAGCAGCCAAAGACAGAAAGAGACCCAGTACTTC.

This chain connects TRBV28 to TRBJ2-2; possibly TRBD2 for D (6 bases). V lost 3 bases to trimming and J lost 6 bases, with 17 bases between them. The CDR3 runs to 16 residues. Germline assignment: CDR1 MDHEN and CDR2 SYDVKM. This CDR3 is CASSLRRVKLAGELFF. CDR3 nucleotide sequence: TGTGCCAGCAGTTTGAGGAGGGTTAAATTGGCCGGGGAGCTGTTTTTT. Full variable domain (missing parts from reference TRBV28 and TRBJ2-2): DVKVTQSSRYLVKRTGEKVFLECVQDMDHENMFWYRQDPGLGLRLIYFSYDVKMKEKGDIPEGYSVSREKKERFSLILESASTNQTSMYLCASSLRRVKLAGELFFGEGSRLTVL.

The chain uses TRBV2 and TRBJ1-1, with TRBD1 matching 7 bases. The length of the CDR3 is 16 residues. With 3 bases clipped from V and 0 bases from J, the junction kept 7 bases outside the gene matches. Germline V gene lookup returns CDR1 SNHLY and CDR2 FYNNEI. The CDR3 region has the DNA TGTGCCAGCAGTGATTTAACGGGACAGCTGAACACTGAAGCTTTCTTT. It yields the protein CASSDLTGQLNTEAFF. The full variable domain, its missing parts supplied by reference TRBV2 and TRBJ1-1, is EPEVTQTPSHQVTQMGQEVILRCVPISNHLYFYWYRQILGQKVEFLVSFYNNEISEKSEIFDDQFSVERPDGSNFTLKIRSTKLEDSAMYFCASSDLTGQLNTEAFFGQGTRLTVV.

This chain joins TRBV29-1 and TRBJ2-3, with a tentative D call TRBD1 (6 bases). The CDR3 runs 16 residues. Germline CDR1 is SQVTM and CDR2 is ANQGSEA. V lost 0 bases and J lost 0, with 13 bases in between. CDR3 region: CSVEDHRVGSTDTQYF. The CDR3 bases are TGCAGCGTTGAAGACCACAGGGTTGGCAGCACAGATACGCAGTATTTT.

The chain employs TRBV6-2 or TRBV6-3 and TRBJ2-5; 11 nucleotides align to TRBD2. Germline values: CDR1 MNHEY, CDR2 SVGEGT. With 2 bases clipped from V and 4 bases from J, the junction kept 3 bases outside the gene matches. The CDR3 sequence is 15 residues long. The CDR3 DNA reads TGTGCCAGCAGTTACGGAGGACTAGCGGGAGAGACCCAGTACTTC. Protein product: CASSYGGLAGETQYF.

The V call is TRBV6-5, the J call TRBJ2-1, with TRBD2 matching over 9 bases. This CDR3 comprises 15 residues. Trimming at V came to 0 bases and at J to 9 bases, leaving 6 bases not matched to a gene. From germline, CDR1 is MNHEY and CDR2 SVGAGI. The CDR3 region is CASSYSRGRATEQFF. As DNA, the CDR3 is TGTGCCAGCAGTTACTCGCGCGGGAGGGCCACTGAGCAGTTCTTC.

About this clone: At one end the junction does not follow the germline gene, possibly because of a read error. The rearrangement uses TRBV28 and TRBJ1-2; D perhaps matches TRBD1 (5 bases). Looked up from germline, CDR1 is MDHEN and CDR2 is SYDVKM. This CDR3 spans 13 amino acids. DNA of the CDR3: TGTGCCAGCAGGGGGGGAGCTTGGGCATCCATTCTCTTC. Translated: CASRGGAWASILF.

V gene TRBV7-8 combines with J gene TRBJ1-5; D not certain. CDR1 is SGHVS and CDR2 is FQNEAQ in the germline V gene. CDR3 length: 14 residues. V lost 2 bases, J lost 7 bases, and 12 bases lay in between. The CDR3 DNA reads TGTGCCAGCAGCTTACCGAGCGCGGGACAGCCCCAGCATTTT. Its translation: CASSLPSAGQPQHF.

This chain's CDR3 is CASSLPDRGGRAFF. Written as DNA, the CDR3 is TGTGCCAGCAGTCTCCCGGACAGGGGGGGCCGAGCTTTCTTT. The chain joins TRBV28 to TRBJ1-1, with 10 nucleotides matching TRBD1. This CDR3 is built from 14 residues. The germline V gene encodes CDR1 MDHEN and CDR2 SYDVKM. Trimming at V came to 5 bases and at J to 10 bases, leaving 10 bases not matched to a gene.

The rearrangement links TRBV10-2 to TRBJ2-3; 13 bases fit TRBD2. The CDR3 consists of 16 residues. Germline V gene data show CDR1 as WSHSY and CDR2 as SAAADI. The junction had 6 bases not matched to a gene; V was cut back by 7 bases and J by 2 bases. As DNA, the CDR3 is TGCGCCAGCACCTTACTAGCGGGAGGGACCACAGATACGCAGTATTTT. Encoded protein: CASTLLAGGTTDTQYF.

This clone was observed a few times. At the DNA level, this CDR3 is encoded by other sequences in the same sample as well. The J gene is TRBJ2-3, the V gene TRBV7-2; 10 bases align to TRBD2. The CDR3 spans 15 residues. Trimming removed 1 base from V and 6 bases from J; junction bases left unmatched: 4. Germline-derived CDR1 and CDR2 are SGHTA and FQGNSA. CDR3 in amino acids: CASSLGAGGPDTQYF. The CDR3 DNA sequence: TGTGCCAGCAGCTTAGGAGCGGGGGGGCCGGATACGCAGTATTTT.

The genes are TRBV19 and TRBJ1-6, with 7 bases aligning to TRBD1. Per the germline V gene, CDR1 is LNHDA and CDR2 is SQIVND (reference sequence). Trimming at V came to 6 bases and at J to 10 bases, leaving 12 bases not matched to a gene. The CDR3 runs to 15 residues. The DNA of the CDR3 is TGTGCCAGTAGACCGAACGACAGGGTGCAATCACCCCTCCACTTT. It yields the protein CASRPNDRVQSPLHF.

The chain combines TRBV30 with TRBJ2-3, with 7 bases aligning to TRBD2. V gave up 0 bases and J gave up 0 bases; unmatched junction bases: 3. The CDR3 is 15 amino acids. Germline values: CDR1 GTSNPN, CDR2 SVGIG (reference sequence). CDR3 nucleotides: TGTGCCTGGAGTGTACGTAGCGGGAGCACAGATACGCAGTATTTT. Translating gives CAWSVRSGSTDTQYF.

The genes are TRBV10-2 and TRBJ1-5, with 7 bases aligning to TRBD1. The CDR3 has 15 residues. V shed 2 bases and J 6 bases; nucleotides not matched to a gene: 7. Germline loops: CDR1 WSHSY, CDR2 SAAADI. The CDR3 sequence: CASSEGRTGGQPQHF. The CDR3 DNA follows: TGCGCCAGCAGTGAGGGTCGGACAGGAGGTCAGCCCCAGCATTTT.

This clone was counted a few times. V and J are TRBV6-5 and TRBJ1-2, with 11 positions matching TRBD1. Trimming cost V 5 bases and J 5 bases; bases outside gene matches: 7. Germline assignment: CDR1 MNHEY and CDR2 SVGAGI. The CDR3 length is 15 residues. The CDR3 sequence is CASSKLGQGAYGYTF. The CDR3 DNA reads as TGTGCCAGCAGTAAATTAGGACAGGGGGCTTATGGCTACACCTTC.

This clone was seen a few times. The J gene is TRBJ1-2, the V gene TRBV19, with 8 bases fitting TRBD1. There are 15 residues in the CDR3. The germline V gene encodes CDR1 LNHDA and CDR2 SQIVND (reference sequence). V lost 6 bases to trimming and J lost 6 bases; unmatched junction nucleotides: 12. The DNA for the CDR3 is TGTGCCAGTAGCCCGCTACAGGGGGGAGACGATGGCTACACCTTC. It codes for CASSPLQGGDDGYTF. The full variable domain, in which reference TRBV19 and TRBJ1-2 provide the parts outside the CDR3, is DGGITQSPKYLFRKEGQNVTLSCEQNLNHDAMYWYRQDPGQGLRLIYYSQIVNDFQKGDIAEGYSVSREKKESFPLTVTSAQKNPTAFYLCASSPLQGGDDGYTFGSGTRLTVV.

The V gene is TRBV25-1, the J gene TRBJ2-7, with D possibly TRBD1 on 6 matching bases. Germline values: CDR1 MGHDK, CDR2 SYGVNS. The V end lost 4 bases, the J end lost 4 bases, and 17 bases lay between the germline ends. CDR3 length: 15 amino acids. CDR3 nucleotides: TGTGCCAGCAGTGGAACGACAGGCAGGCAATACGAGCAGTACTTC. Translation gives CASSGTTGRQYEQYF.

This clone was seen only once. The gene calls are TRBV7-9 and TRBJ2-7; 10 positions agree with TRBD1. The V segment lost 4 bases and the J segment 5 bases; nucleotides outside the gene matches: 11. This CDR3 is 16 amino acids long. Germline CDR1 and CDR2: SEHNR and FQNEAQ (reference sequence). In nucleotides, the CDR3 is TGTGCCAGCAGCTATCTCGGACAGGGGGTAGGTAACGAGCAGTACTTC. It codes for CASSYLGQGVGNEQYF.

This rearrangement joins TRBV6-5 to TRBJ1-1; D is unresolved. The germline V and J ends were trimmed by 7 bases and 1 base, with 10 bases remaining between them. CDR3 size: 13 residues. Germline-derived CDR1 and CDR2 are MNHEY and SVGAGI. The CDR3 reads CASNVGENTEAFF. The CDR3 region has the DNA TGTGCCAGCAATGTCGGGGAGAACACTGAAGCTTTCTTT.

The chain has TRBV18 and TRBJ1-6; the D is unclear. The CDR3 consists of 15 residues. V was cut by 1 base and J by 10 bases, with 14 bases left in between. Germline values: CDR1 KGHSH, CDR2 LQKENI. Here the CDR3 DNA reads TGTGCCAGCTCACCACGGGTCGAGGGTGACTCACCCCTCCACTTT. Amino acid sequence: CASSPRVEGDSPLHF.

This sequence joins TRBV28 and TRBJ1-2; 10 nucleotides match TRBD1. The CDR3 runs 16 residues. Per the germline V gene, CDR1 is MDHEN and CDR2 is SYDVKM. J gave up 0 bases and V 6 bases, and 7 bases lay outside the gene matches. The CDR3 is CASRWDRGGANYGYTF. CDR3 DNA sequence: TGTGCCAGCAGATGGGACAGGGGTGGGGCTAACTATGGCTACACCTTC.